This record covers a single TCR beta chain. The data originate from a study of blood T cell repertoires in COVID-19. This CDR3 has 15 amino acids. Germline V CDR1 and CDR2: LNHDA, SQIVND (reference sequence). Deletions cut 3 bases from V and 4 bases from J, with 15 bases between. The assay was immunoSEQ multiplex PCR, and TCRdb's table has in-frame clones only and misses some. This table has approximately 480,000 clones, 85% to 90% appearing once. Sequencing was carried out using peripheral blood. The receptor was isolated from a man between 18 and 29 years old with COVID-19, enrolled during active disease. The genes are TRBV19 and TRBJ1-2; D call uncertain. CDR3 DNA: TGTGCCAGTAGTATGAGCGGCGGTGTTAGCTATGGCTACACCTTC. Its protein product is CASSMSGGVSYGYTF.